This TCR beta chain is from a study of CD8 T cells in ankylosing spondylitis. Points from the study as a whole: Reportedly, disease-linked clones are significantly enriched in ankylosing spondylitis patients' matched synovial fluid. Typical of ankylosing spondylitis blood, it appeared, was a TCR beta motif of fewer than ten highly homologous variants.

V was clipped by 4 bases and J by 8 bases, with 16 bases between them. From germline, CDR1 is LNHNV and CDR2 YYDKDF (reference sequence). This CDR3 is built from 14 residues. 5'-RACE, quantitative and with molecular barcodes, yielded the TCR beta libraries. Using its own MiXCR run on the 5' RACE reads, TCRdb lists one record per CDR3 protein. The sample holds some 700,000 distinct CDR3 sequences, around 20% seen once. This clonotype showed up just a few times. Its antigen remains unidentified. The chain joins TRBV15 to TRBJ2-3; D is possibly TRBD2 (6 bases). The sequence was collected from a male donor with ankylosing spondylitis. The sequenced sample consisted of blood, either unsorted or a sorted T cell fraction (not recorded which). The CDR3 here is CATSTRRAQGTQYF. The CDR3 coding sequence is TGTGCCACCAGCACCCGGAGGGCTCAAGGTACGCAGTATTTT.